One sample yielded the 20 T cell receptor beta chains listed below, sequenced in a study of cytomegalovirus exposure and HLA in healthy donors. Primers: 60 Vbeta forward and 13 Jbeta reverse. Some clones are missing from TCRdb's copy, which holds only in-frame ones; the method was immunoSEQ multiplex PCR. The table has 100,000 to 150,000 clones, around 70% seen once; the top ten hold approximately 7%. Material: PBMCs. The receptors derive from a male donor in good health and CMV-seronegative.

The chain recombines TRBV30 with TRBJ1-5; D not resolved. Trimming pared 0 bases from V and 8 bases from J, leaving 11 bases between. CDR1 and CDR2 (germline): GTSNPN, SVGIG (reference sequence). The CDR3 has 13 amino acids. DNA for the CDR3: TGTGCCTGGAGTGTGCTTGAGGGAAAGCCCCAGCATTTT. This codes for CAWSVLEGKPQHF.

The chain couples TRBV27 to TRBJ1-1; the D gene is possibly TRBD1 (5 bases). This CDR3 has 14 amino acids. Germline assignment: CDR1 MNHEY and CDR2 SMNVEV (reference sequence). The V end lost 3 bases, the J end lost 12 bases, and 20 bases lay between the germline ends. The CDR3, as DNA: TGTGCCAGCAGTTTTATAAACCGGGACTCCTCAACTTTCTTT. It codes for CASSFINRDSSTFF.

The chain is built from TRBV10-3 and TRBJ2-3; TRBD2 matches at 8 bases. V shed 4 bases, J shed 2 bases, and the junction held 11 bases outside the gene matches. CDR3 size: 17 residues. The germline gives CDR1 ENHRY, CDR2 SYGVKD. CDR3 nucleotides: TGTGCCATCAGTGGGGGAGGGCGGGAGGACTACACAGATACGCAGTATTTT. It codes for CAISGGGREDYTDTQYF.

The chain links TRBV5-6 to TRBJ2-7; D uncertain. V lost 2 bases and J lost 10, with 19 bases in between. CDR1 and CDR2 from the germline V gene are SGHDT and YYEEEE. CDR3 size: 14 residues. Written as DNA, the CDR3 is TGTGCCAGCAGCTTTAACTACTTGATGAATAAACAGTACTTC. Residues: CASSFNYLMNKQYF.

The CDR3 DNA reads as TGCGCCAGCAGCCCGGAGGGACAGGGGGTTCAGACCCAGTACTTC. It specifies CASSPEGQGVQTQYF. The chain uses TRBV5-1 and TRBJ2-5, with 11 bases fitting TRBD1. Trimming removed 4 bases from V and 6 bases from J; junction bases left unmatched: 8. Germline CDR1 and CDR2: SGHRS and YFSETQ. The CDR3 runs 15 residues.

This chain connects TRBV7-6 to TRBJ2-3, with 9 bases fitting TRBD2. CDR1 SGHVS and CDR2 FNYEAQ come from the germline V gene. J was trimmed by 2 bases and V by 1 base; bases with no gene match: 4. This CDR3 comprises 16 residues. The chain's CDR3 is CASSLETSGITDTQYF. Written as DNA, the CDR3 is TGTGCCAGCAGCTTAGAGACTAGCGGTATCACAGATACGCAGTATTTT.

J is TRBJ1-5 and V is TRBV30, with D perhaps TRBD1 (6 bases). V shed 2 bases and J shed 5 bases, with 16 bases lying between them. The CDR3 is 15 amino acids. Germline V gene sequence: CDR1 GTSNPN, CDR2 SVGIG (reference sequence). The CDR3 region is CAWSTGGTPDQPQHF. CDR3 nucleotides: TGTGCCTGGAGTACGGGAGGGACACCAGATCAGCCCCAGCATTTT.

In regard to this clone: The junction shows a germline mismatch at one end, possibly a read error. The CDR3 here is CASSLGQNTEAFF. The CDR3, as DNA: TGTGCTAGCAGCTTAGGACAGAACACTGAAGCTTTCTTT. The chain couples TRBV7-7 to TRBJ1-1; maybe TRBD1 (5 bases). This CDR3 has 13 amino acids. Germline V CDR1 and CDR2: SSHAT, FNYEAQ (reference sequence).

V gene TRBV2 combines with J gene TRBJ2-5; TRBD1 matches at 8 bases. This CDR3 has 15 residues. The germline gives CDR1 SNHLY, CDR2 FYNNEI. J lost 7 bases, V lost 6 bases, and 13 bases had no gene match. In DNA form, the CDR3 reads TGTGCCAGCAGGCAGTTGACAGGGGACGTTGGGACCCAGTACTTC. It translates to CASRQLTGDVGTQYF.

The V and J genes are TRBV28 and TRBJ1-1; 10 bases line up with TRBD1. The CDR3 runs 15 residues. V was pared by 5 bases and J by 6 bases, with 9 bases of the junction left unmatched. Germline-derived CDR1 and CDR2 are MDHEN and SYDVKM. As DNA, the CDR3 is TGTGCCAGCAGTCTCCCCCGGGACAGGGGTTCTGAAGCTTTCTTT. Translating it yields CASSLPRDRGSEAFF.

This clone was observed a handful of times. The rearrangement links TRBV7-3 to TRBJ2-1; no firm D call. Trimming pared 5 bases from V and 8 bases from J, leaving 16 bases between. The CDR3 spans 14 residues. From germline, CDR1 is SGHTA and CDR2 FQGTGA. As DNA, the CDR3 is TGTGCCAGCAGCCGCCGGGTCGTGCTCCATGAGCAGTTCTTC. Translated: CASSRRVVLHEQFF.

The chain has TRBV6-6 and TRBJ2-1, with D perhaps matching TRBD2 (7 bases). Trimming pared 8 bases from V and 7 bases from J, leaving 21 bases between. The CDR3 is made up of 15 amino acids. The germline V gene encodes CDR1 MNHNY and CDR2 SVGAGI (reference sequence). In DNA form, the CDR3 reads TGTGCCAGCGACCAAGGGGGGGGGCAGTGGAATGAGCAGTTCTTC. It specifies CASDQGGGQWNEQFF.

The rearrangement uses TRBV27 and TRBJ2-2; D ambiguous. The J call may be wrong; the DNA end is better matched by TRBJ1-3. In germline, CDR1 is MNHEY, CDR2 SMNVEV (reference sequence). The CDR3 has 15 residues. The CDR3 loop reads CASSLTYTSGNTIYF. CDR3 DNA sequence: TGTGCCAGCAGTCTGACATATACCTCTGGAAACACCATATATTTT.

The chain links TRBV30 to TRBJ2-7; D possibly corresponds to TRBD2 (5 bases). The germline V gene has CDR1 GTSNPN and CDR2 SVGIG (reference sequence). CDR3 length: 14 amino acids. Trimming removed 4 bases from V and 3 bases from J, with 16 bases in between. CDR3 sequence: CAWNAGGPYYEQYF. In nucleotides, the CDR3 is TGTGCCTGGAACGCGGGTGGACCTTACTACGAGCAGTACTTC. Supplemented by reference TRBV30 and TRBJ2-7, the full variable domain reads SQTIHQWPATLVQPVGSPLSLECTVEGTSNPNLYWYRQAAGRGLQLLFYSVGIGQISSEVPQNLSASRPQDRQFILSSKKLLLSDSGFYLCAWNAGGPYYEQYFGPGTRLTVT.

The chain employs TRBV6-5 and TRBJ1-5; the match to TRBD1 covers 10 bases. Trimming removed 7 bases from V and 2 bases from J; junction bases left unmatched: 2. The CDR3 sequence is 14 residues long. The V gene's germline CDR1 is MNHEY and CDR2 SVGAGI. The chain's CDR3 is CASKTGGRNQPQHF. As DNA, the CDR3 is TGTGCCAGCAAGACAGGGGGCCGCAATCAGCCCCAGCATTTT.

The chain recombines TRBV4-2 with TRBJ2-5; 9 nucleotides align to TRBD2. The CDR3 consists of 16 residues. Per the germline V gene, CDR1 is LGHNA and CDR2 is YNFKEQ. V was pared by 0 bases and J by 4 bases, with 6 bases of the junction left unmatched. The chain's CDR3 is CASSQEEGLALETQYF. CDR3 nucleotides: TGTGCCAGCAGCCAAGAAGAGGGACTAGCCCTAGAGACCCAGTACTTC.

This rearrangement joins TRBV9 to TRBJ1-2; D unclear. Trimming stripped 4 bases from V and 8 bases from J, with 18 bases between. Per the germline V gene, CDR1 is SGDLS and CDR2 is YYNGEE. CDR3 length: 14 amino acids. In nucleotides, the CDR3 is TGTGCCAGCAGCTCCAGTAGCGGGGAAAGGGGCTACACCTTC. The encoded protein is CASSSSSGERGYTF.

The sample holds a few counts of this clone. The chain links TRBV13 to TRBJ2-3; D unclear. V lost 4 bases to trimming and J lost 1 base, with 3 bases between them. Per the germline V gene, CDR1 is PRHDT and CDR2 is FYEKMQ (reference sequence). The CDR3 runs 12 residues. As DNA, the CDR3 is TGTGCCAGCAGCTCCGGCACAGATACGCAGTATTTT. Translation gives CASSSGTDTQYF.

The V call is TRBV30, the J call TRBJ1-6; TRBD1 aligns across 9 bases. CDR1 GTSNPN and CDR2 SVGIG come from the germline V gene (reference sequence). This CDR3 contains 13 residues. J gave up 7 bases and V 5 bases, and 3 bases lay outside the gene matches. Written as DNA, the CDR3 is TGTGCCTGGGGGACAGGGTGGAATTCACCCCTCCACTTT. Amino acids: CAWGTGWNSPLHF.

The chain couples TRBV6-5 to TRBJ2-7; 7 bases fit TRBD1. CDR3 length: 15 amino acids. Looked up from germline, CDR1 is MNHEY and CDR2 is SVGAGI. J was trimmed by 1 base and V by 6 bases; bases with no gene match: 9. The CDR3 DNA follows: TGTGCCAGCAGCCAGCCAGACAGGGCGTCCTACGAGCAGTACTTC. It codes for CASSQPDRASYEQYF.